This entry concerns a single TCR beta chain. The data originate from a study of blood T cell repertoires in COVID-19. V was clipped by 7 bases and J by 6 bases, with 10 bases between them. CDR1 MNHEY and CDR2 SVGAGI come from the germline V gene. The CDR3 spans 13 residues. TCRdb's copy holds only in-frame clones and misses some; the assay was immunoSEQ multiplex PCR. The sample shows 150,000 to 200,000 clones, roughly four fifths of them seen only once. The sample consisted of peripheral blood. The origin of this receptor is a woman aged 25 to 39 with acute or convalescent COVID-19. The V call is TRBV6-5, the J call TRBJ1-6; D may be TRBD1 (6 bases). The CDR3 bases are TGTGCCAGCACCGGACAGTCTAATTCACCCCTCCACTTT. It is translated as CASTGQSNSPLHF.